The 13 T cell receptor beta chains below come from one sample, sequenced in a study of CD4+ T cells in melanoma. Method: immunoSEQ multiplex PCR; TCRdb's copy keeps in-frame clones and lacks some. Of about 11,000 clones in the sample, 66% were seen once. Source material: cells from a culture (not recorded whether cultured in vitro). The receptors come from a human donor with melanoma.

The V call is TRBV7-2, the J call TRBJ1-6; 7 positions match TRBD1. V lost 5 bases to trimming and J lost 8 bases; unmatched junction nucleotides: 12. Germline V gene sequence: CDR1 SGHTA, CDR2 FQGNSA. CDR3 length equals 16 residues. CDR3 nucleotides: TGTGCCAGCAGCAGCAGGACCGGGACAGCCCATTCACCCCTCCACTTT. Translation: CASSSRTGTAHSPLHF.

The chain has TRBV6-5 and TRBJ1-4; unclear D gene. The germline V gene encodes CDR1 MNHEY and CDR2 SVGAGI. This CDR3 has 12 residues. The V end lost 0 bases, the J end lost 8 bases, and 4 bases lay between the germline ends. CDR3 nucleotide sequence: TGTGCCAGCAGTTACTCCGGGGAAAAACTGTTTTTT. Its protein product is CASSYSGEKLFF.

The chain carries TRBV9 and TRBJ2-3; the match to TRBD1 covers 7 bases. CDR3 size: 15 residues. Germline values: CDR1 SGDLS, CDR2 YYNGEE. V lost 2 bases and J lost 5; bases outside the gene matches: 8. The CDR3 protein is CASSVGTVTGDTQYF. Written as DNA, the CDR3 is TGTGCCAGCAGCGTGGGGACAGTTACGGGAGATACGCAGTATTTT.

The CDR3 loop reads CASSASRGLGTGGGAFF. The CDR3 DNA sequence: TGTGCCAGCAGTGCTTCAAGAGGTCTCGGGACAGGGGGTGGAGCTTTCTTT. The chain uses TRBV6-1 and TRBJ1-1, with TRBD1 matching over 11 bases. CDR1 and CDR2 from the germline V gene are MNHNS and SASEGT. This CDR3 spans 17 amino acids. V lost 4 bases, J lost 10 bases, and 17 bases stayed unmatched.

This CDR3 reads CATRTAELSYGYTF. The CDR3 DNA sequence: TGCGCCACCCGAACGGCAGAACTCTCGTATGGCTACACCTTC. The gene calls are TRBV5-1 and TRBJ1-2; no firm D call. The CDR3 is 14 residues long. The ends were cut back, 9 bases at V and 5 bases at J, with 20 bases in the middle. Germline CDR1 SGHRS, CDR2 YFSETQ.

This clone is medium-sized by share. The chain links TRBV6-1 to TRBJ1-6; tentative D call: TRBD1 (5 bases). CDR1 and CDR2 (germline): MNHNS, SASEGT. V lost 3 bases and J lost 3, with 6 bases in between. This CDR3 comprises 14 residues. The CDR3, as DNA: TGTGCCAGCAGTGAGAGGGGCTATAATTCACCCCTCCACTTT. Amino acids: CASSERGYNSPLHF.

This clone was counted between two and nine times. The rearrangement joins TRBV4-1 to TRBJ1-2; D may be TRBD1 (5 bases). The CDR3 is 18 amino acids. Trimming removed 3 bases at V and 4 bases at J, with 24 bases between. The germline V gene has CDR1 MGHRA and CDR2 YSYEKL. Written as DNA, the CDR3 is TGCGCCAGCAGCCATGCCGCCGGGACTGAACCTTATTCCTATGGCTACACCTTC. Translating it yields CASSHAAGTEPYSYGYTF.

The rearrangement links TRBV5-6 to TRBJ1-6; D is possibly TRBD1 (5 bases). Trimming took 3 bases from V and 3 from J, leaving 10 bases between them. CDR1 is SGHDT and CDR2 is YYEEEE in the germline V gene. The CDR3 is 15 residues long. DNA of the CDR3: TGTGCCAGCAGCTATCGGGACTTCTATAATTCACCCCTCCACTTT. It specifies CASSYRDFYNSPLHF.

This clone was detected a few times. CDR3 sequence: CASSQDWSGGEADTQYF. CDR3 DNA sequence: TGTGCCAGCAGCCAAGATTGGAGCGGGGGGGAAGCAGATACGCAGTATTTT. The chain employs TRBV4-2 and TRBJ2-3; 10 nucleotides match TRBD2. V lost 0 bases and J lost 4; bases outside the gene matches: 7. CDR1 and CDR2 from the germline V gene are LGHNA and YNFKEQ. The CDR3 spans 17 residues.

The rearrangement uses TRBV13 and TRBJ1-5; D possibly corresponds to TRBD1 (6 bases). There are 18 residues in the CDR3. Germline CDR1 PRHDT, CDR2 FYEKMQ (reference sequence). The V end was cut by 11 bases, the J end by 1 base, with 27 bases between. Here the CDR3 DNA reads TGTGCCGGCGGTGAATTTCGGGGGGGGCCACGGAGCAATCAGCCCCAGCATTTT. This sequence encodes CAGGEFRGGPRSNQPQHF.

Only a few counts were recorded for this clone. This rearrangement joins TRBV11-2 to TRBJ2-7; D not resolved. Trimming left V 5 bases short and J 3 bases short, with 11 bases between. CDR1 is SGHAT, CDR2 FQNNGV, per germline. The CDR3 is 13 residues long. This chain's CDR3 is CASSRDQNYEQYF. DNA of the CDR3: TGTGCCAGCAGCCGCGATCAAAACTACGAGCAGTACTTC.

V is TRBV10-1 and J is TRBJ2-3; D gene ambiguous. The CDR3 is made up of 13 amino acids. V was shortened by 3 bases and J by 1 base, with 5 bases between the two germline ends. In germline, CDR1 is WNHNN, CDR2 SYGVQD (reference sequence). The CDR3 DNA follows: TGCGCCAGCAGTGATACTCGCACAGATACGCAGTATTTT. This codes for CASSDTRTDTQYF.

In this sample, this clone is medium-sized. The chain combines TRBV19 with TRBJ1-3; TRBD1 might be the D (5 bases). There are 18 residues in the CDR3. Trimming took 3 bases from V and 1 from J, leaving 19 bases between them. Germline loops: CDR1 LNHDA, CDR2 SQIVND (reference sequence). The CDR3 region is CASSIAPRRTKSGNTIYF. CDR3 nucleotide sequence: TGTGCCAGTAGTATTGCCCCCCGTAGGACAAAGTCTGGAAACACCATATATTTT.